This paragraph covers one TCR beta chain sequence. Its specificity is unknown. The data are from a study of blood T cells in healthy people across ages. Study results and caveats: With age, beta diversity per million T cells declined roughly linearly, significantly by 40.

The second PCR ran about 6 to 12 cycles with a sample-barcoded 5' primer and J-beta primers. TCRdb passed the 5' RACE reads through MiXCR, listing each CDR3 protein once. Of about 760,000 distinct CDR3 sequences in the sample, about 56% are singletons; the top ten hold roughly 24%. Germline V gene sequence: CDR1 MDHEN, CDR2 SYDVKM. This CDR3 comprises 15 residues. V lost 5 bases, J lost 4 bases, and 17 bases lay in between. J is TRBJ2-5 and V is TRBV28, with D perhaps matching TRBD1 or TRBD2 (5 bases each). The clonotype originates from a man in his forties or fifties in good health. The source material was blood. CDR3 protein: CASSPTGRLLETQYF. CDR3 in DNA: TGTGCCAGCAGTCCAACGGGGCGCCTTCTAGAGACCCAGTACTTC. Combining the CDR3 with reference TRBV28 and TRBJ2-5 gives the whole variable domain DVKVTQSSRYLVKRTGEKVFLECVQDMDHENMFWYRQDPGLGLRLIYFSYDVKMKEKGDIPEGYSVSREKKERFSLILESASTNQTSMYLCASSPTGRLLETQYFGPGTRLLVL.